The 3 T cell receptor beta chains below were found in one sample sequenced in a study of blood T cell repertoires in COVID-19. Profiled with immunoSEQ multiplex PCR; TCRdb holds only in-frame clones, not every one. Among about 220,000 clones listed, roughly nine tenths were seen once. The sample consisted of PBMCs or T cells enriched from blood (not recorded which). These receptors were obtained from a young woman who had recovered from COVID-19.

The V call is TRBV7-9, the J call TRBJ1-1; D not resolved. The CDR3 is 13 residues long. Germline V gives CDR1 SEHNR, CDR2 FQNEAQ (reference sequence). Trimming removed 8 bases at V and 1 base at J, with 11 bases between. The CDR3 spells CASCGRWNTEAFF. The CDR3 coding sequence is TGTGCCAGCTGCGGGCGGTGGAACACTGAAGCTTTCTTT.

The chain links TRBV9 to TRBJ2-7, with 11 bases matching TRBD2. The ends lost 4 bases at V and 0 bases at J; junction bases unmatched: 9. Germline assignment: CDR1 SGDLS and CDR2 YYNGEE. The CDR3 sequence is 17 residues long. CDR3 in DNA: TGTGCCAGCAGCCCTAGCGGGGGGCCTCCGAGCTCCTACGAGCAGTACTTC. It yields the protein CASSPSGGPPSSYEQYF.

The chain joins TRBV3-1 (or the pseudogene TRBV3-2) to TRBJ2-2; a possible D gene is TRBD1 (6 bases). From germline, CDR1 is LGHDT and CDR2 YNNKEL (reference sequence). The germline V and J ends were trimmed by 0 bases and 1 base, with 9 bases remaining between them. This CDR3 is built from 16 residues. Here the CDR3 DNA reads TGTGCCAGCAGCCAAGATCTGACAGGGAACACCGGGGAGCTGTTTTTT. It codes for CASSQDLTGNTGELFF.